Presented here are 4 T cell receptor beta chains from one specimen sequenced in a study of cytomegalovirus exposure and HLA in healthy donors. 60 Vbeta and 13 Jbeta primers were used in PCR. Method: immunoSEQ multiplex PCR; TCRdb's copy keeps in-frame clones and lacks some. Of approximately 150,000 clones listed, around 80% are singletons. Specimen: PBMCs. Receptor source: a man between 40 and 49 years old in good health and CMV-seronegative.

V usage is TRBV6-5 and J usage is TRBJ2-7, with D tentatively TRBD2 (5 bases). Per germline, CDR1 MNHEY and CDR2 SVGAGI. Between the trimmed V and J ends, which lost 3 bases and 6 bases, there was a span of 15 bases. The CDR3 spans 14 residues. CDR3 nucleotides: TGTGCCAGCAGTTATGGAGTCGGGATCGGCGAGCAGTACTTC. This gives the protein CASSYGVGIGEQYF.

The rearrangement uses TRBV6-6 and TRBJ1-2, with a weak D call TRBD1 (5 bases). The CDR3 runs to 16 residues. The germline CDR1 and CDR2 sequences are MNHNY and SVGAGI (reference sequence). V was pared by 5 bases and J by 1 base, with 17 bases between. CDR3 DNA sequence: TGTGCCAGCAGTCCAACCGCCACTGACAGTAACTATGGCTACACCTTC. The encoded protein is CASSPTATDSNYGYTF.

DNA for the CDR3: TGTGCCAGTAGTCGGGACACGGCGTATCAGCCCCAGCATTTT. Translated: CASSRDTAYQPQHF. V is TRBV19 and J is TRBJ1-5; D perhaps matches TRBD1 (6 bases). Trimming cost V 5 bases and J 5 bases, with 13 bases left between them. Per the germline V gene, CDR1 is LNHDA and CDR2 is SQIVND (reference sequence). The CDR3 sequence is 14 residues long. The full variable domain, with the rest looked up from reference TRBV19 and TRBJ1-5, is DGGITQSPKYLFRKEGQNVTLSCEQNLNHDAMYWYRQDPGQGLRLIYYSQIVNDFQKGDIAEGYSVSREKKESFPLTVTSAQKNPTAFYLCASSRDTAYQPQHFGDGTRLSIL.

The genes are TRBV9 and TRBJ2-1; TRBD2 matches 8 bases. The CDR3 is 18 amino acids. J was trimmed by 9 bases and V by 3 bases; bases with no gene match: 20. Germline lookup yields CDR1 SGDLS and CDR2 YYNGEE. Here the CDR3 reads CASSAIPNAGLGPSEQFF. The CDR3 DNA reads TGTGCCAGCAGCGCAATCCCCAATGCGGGACTAGGGCCGTCTGAGCAGTTCTTC.